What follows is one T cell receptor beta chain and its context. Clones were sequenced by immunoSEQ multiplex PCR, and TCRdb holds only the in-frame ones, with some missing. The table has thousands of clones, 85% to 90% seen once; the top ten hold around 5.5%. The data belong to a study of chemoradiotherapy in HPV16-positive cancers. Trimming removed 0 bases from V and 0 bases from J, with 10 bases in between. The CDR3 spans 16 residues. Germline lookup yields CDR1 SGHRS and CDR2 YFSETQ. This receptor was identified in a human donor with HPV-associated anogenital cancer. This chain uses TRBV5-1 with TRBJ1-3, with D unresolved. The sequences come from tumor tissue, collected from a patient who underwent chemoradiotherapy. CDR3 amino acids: CASSLAGSISGNTIYF. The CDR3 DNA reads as TGCGCCAGCAGCTTGGCCGGGTCTATCTCTGGAAACACCATATATTTT.